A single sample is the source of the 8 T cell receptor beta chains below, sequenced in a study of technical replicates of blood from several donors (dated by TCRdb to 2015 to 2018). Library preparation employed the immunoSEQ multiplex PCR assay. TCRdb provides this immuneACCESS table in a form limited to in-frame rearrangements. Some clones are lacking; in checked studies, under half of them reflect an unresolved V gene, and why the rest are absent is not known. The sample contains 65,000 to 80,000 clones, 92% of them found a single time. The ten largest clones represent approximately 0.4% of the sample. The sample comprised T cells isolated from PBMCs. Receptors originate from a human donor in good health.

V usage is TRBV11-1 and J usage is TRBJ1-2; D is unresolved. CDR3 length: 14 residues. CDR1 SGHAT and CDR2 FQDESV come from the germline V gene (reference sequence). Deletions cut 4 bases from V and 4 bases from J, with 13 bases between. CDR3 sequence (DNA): TGTGCCAGCAGCTACACCGAGGGTACCTATGGCTACACCTTC. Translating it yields CASSYTEGTYGYTF.

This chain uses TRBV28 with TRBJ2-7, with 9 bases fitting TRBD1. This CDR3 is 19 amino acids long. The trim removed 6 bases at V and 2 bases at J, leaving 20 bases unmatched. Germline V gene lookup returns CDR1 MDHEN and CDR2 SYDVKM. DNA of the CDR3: TGTGCCAGCAGCCAAGGGACAGGGTTAGATCGGGTGAACGCCTACGAGCAGTACTTC. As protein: CASSQGTGLDRVNAYEQYF. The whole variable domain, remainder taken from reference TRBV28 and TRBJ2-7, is DVKVTQSSRYLVKRTGEKVFLECVQDMDHENMFWYRQDPGLGLRLIYFSYDVKMKEKGDIPEGYSVSREKKERFSLILESASTNQTSMYLCASSQGTGLDRVNAYEQYFGPGTRLTVT.

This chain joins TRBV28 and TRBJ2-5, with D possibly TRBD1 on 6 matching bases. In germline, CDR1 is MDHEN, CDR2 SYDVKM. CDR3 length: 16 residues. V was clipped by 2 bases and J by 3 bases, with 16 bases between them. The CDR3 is CASSLVGPRQEETQYF. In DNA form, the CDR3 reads TGTGCCAGCAGTTTAGTAGGTCCTCGACAGGAAGAGACCCAGTACTTC.

CDR3 region: CASSLVLGLLTDTQYF. CDR3 bases: TGTGCCAGCAGCCTGGTTTTGGGACTACTCACAGATACGCAGTATTTT. The chain joins TRBV5-6 to TRBJ2-3, with 7 bases identical to TRBD2. Germline assignment: CDR1 SGHDT and CDR2 YYEEEE. There are 16 residues in the CDR3. V gave up 4 bases and J gave up 2 bases; unmatched junction bases: 10.

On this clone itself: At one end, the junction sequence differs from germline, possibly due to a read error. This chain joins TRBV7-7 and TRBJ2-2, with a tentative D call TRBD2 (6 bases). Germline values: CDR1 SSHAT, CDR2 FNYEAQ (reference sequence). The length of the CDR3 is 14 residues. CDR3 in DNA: TGTGCTAGCAGCCGCGTACTAGCTTCCGGGGAGCTGTTTTTT. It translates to CASSRVLASGELFF.

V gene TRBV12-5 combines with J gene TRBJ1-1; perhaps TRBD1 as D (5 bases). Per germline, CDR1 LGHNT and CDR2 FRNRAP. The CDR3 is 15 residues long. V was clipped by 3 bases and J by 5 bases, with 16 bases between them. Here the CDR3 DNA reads TGTGCTAGTGGTTTCGCCGGGGGGATGAGAACTGAAGCTTTCTTT. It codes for CASGFAGGMRTEAFF.

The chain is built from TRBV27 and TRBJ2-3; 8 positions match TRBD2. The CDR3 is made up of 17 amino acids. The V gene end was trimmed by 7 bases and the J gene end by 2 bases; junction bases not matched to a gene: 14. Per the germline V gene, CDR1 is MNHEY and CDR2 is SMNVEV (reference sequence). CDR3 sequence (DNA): TGTGCCAGCACCCCCTTTGGTCTAGCGGGTAACACAGATACGCAGTATTTT. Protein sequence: CASTPFGLAGNTDTQYF.

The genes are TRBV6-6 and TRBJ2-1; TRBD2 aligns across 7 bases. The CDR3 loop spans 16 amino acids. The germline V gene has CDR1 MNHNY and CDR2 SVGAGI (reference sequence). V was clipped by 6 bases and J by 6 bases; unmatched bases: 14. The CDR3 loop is CASRAFAGEVSNEQFF. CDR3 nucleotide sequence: TGTGCCAGCAGAGCGTTTGCGGGAGAGGTGAGCAATGAGCAGTTCTTC.